The sequence of this TCR beta chain was determined in a study of blood T cell repertoires in COVID-19. As for the study in general: PBMCs, B-cell-depleted T cells, or T cells provided the cDNA or gDNA that made up the material.

Enrolled during active infection, Seattle patients were then followed longitudinally. Method: immunoSEQ multiplex PCR; TCRdb's copy keeps in-frame clones and lacks some. The table lists about 120,000 clones, roughly 86% of them singletons. What was sequenced was peripheral blood. The TCR was taken from a woman between 65 and 79 years old with COVID-19, enrolled during active disease.

The CDR3 sequence: CASSKDNPNYGYTF. The CDR3 nucleotides are TGTGCCAGCAGCAAGGACAACCCTAACTATGGCTACACCTTC. The V gene is TRBV5-8, the J gene TRBJ1-2; D is perhaps TRBD1 (5 bases). Germline lookup yields CDR1 SGHTS and CDR2 YDEGEE. CDR3 length: 14 residues. Deletions cut 4 bases from V and 0 bases from J, with 10 bases between.